This entry describes one T cell receptor (beta chain). TCRdb's copy holds only in-frame clones and misses some; the assay was immunoSEQ multiplex PCR. The sample consists of about 660,000 clones, around 87% of them appearing once. The data derive from a study of shared T cell receptors in the human thymus. This CDR3 is built from 14 residues. Germline CDR1 MRHNA, CDR2 SNTAGT. The V gene end was trimmed by 5 bases and the J gene end by 10 bases; junction bases not matched to a gene: 11. In addition, the sample was reused for a study of human thymus T cells. That paper notes: Thymus pieces cut out during corrective heart surgery were the tissue that was used. It looked as if thymic and blood repertoires used V and J genes in a biased way. Thymic repertoires from unrelated individuals overlapped highly, related research reported.

This TCR derives from a boy younger than two with a congenital heart defect. The rearrangement uses TRBV6-4 and TRBJ2-1, with TRBD2 matching 7 bases. Sequenced: thymocytes. The CDR3 sequence: CASSPEAGEEEQFF. The CDR3 DNA reads as TGTGCCAGCAGTCCGGAGGCGGGAGAAGAGGAGCAGTTCTTC.